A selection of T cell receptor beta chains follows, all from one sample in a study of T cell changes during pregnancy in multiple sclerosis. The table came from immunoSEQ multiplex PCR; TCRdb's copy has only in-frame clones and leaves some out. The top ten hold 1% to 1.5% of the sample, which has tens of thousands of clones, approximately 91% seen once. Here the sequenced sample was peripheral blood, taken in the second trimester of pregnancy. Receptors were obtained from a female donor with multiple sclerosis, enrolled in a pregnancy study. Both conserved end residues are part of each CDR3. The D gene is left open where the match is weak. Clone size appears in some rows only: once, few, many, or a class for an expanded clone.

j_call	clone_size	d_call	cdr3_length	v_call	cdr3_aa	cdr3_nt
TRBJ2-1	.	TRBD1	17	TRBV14	CASSPQDRGRSYNEQFF	TGTGCCAGCAGCCCGCAGGACAGGGGGCGATCCTACAATGAGCAGTTCTTC
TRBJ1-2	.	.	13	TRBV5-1	CASSVSPGGTQDF	TGCGCCAGCAGCGTATCCCCCGGGGGGACACAGGACTTC
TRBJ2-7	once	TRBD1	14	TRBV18	CASSPDRGGYEQYF	TGTGCCAGCTCACCAGACAGGGGAGGATACGAGCAGTACTTC
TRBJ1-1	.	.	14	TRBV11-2	CASSKTAGVTEAFF	TGTGCCAGCAGCAAAACAGCAGGGGTCACTGAAGCTTTCTTT
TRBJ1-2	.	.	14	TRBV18	CASSPARSDYGYTF	TGTGCCAGCTCACCGGCCCGCTCTGACTATGGCTACACCTTC
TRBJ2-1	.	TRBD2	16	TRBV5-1	CASSLSVDLPSGEQFF	TGCGCCAGCAGCTTGAGTGTGGACCTACCTAGCGGTGAGCAGTTCTTC
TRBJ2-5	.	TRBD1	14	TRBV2	CAIGQGAGQETQYF	TGTGCCATAGGACAGGGGGCAGGACAAGAGACCCAGTACTTC
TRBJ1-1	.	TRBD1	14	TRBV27	CASSPQGVNTEAFF	TGTGCCAGCAGCCCACAGGGGGTGAACACTGAAGCTTTCTTT
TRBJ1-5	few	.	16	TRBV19	CASSILEGGFSQPQHF	TGTGCCAGTAGTATTCTTGAGGGTGGGTTTAGTCAGCCCCAGCATTTT
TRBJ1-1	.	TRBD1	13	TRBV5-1	CASKGQVNTEAFF	TGCGCCAGCAAGGGACAGGTGAACACTGAAGCTTTCTTT
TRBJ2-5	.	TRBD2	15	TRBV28	CASSPGASGQETQYF	TGTGCCAGCAGCCCCGGGGCTAGCGGCCAAGAGACCCAGTACTTC
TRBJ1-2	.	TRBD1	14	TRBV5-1	CASSLDRGIYGYTF	TGCGCCAGCAGCTTGGACAGGGGCATCTATGGCTACACCTTC
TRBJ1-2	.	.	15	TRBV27	CASSLYSDKGYGYTF	TGTGCCAGCAGTTTATATTCTGACAAAGGCTATGGCTACACCTTC
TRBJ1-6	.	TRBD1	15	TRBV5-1	CASSLEGQDNSPLHF	TGCGCCAGCAGCTTGGAAGGACAGGATAATTCACCCCTCCACTTT
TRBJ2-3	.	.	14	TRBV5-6	CASSLIRGTDTQYF	TGTGCCAGCAGCTTGATCAGGGGCACAGATACGCAGTATTTT
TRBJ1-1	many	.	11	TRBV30	CAWSWENEAFF	TGTGCCTGGAGCTGGGAGAATGAAGCTTTCTTT
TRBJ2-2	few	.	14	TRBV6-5	CASAAGTDTGELFF	TGTGCCAGCGCTGCGGGGACGGACACCGGGGAGCTGTTTTTT
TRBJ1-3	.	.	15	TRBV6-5	CASSLAGFSGNTIYF	TGTGCCAGCAGCCTCGCAGGTTTCTCTGGAAACACCATATATTTT
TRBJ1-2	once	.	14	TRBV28	CASSLRGGSYGYTF	TGTGCCAGCAGTCTGAGGGGAGGCAGCTATGGCTACACCTTC
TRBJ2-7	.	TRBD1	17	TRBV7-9	CASSSLPSGTGSDEQYF	TGTGCCAGCAGCTCTCTCCCCTCGGGGACAGGGTCCGACGAGCAGTACTTC
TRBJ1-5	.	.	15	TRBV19	CASSIEGEGYQPQHF	TGTGCCAGTAGTATAGAGGGGGAGGGTTATCAGCCCCAGCATTTT
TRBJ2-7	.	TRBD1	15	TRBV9	CASSVSVGQGYEQYF	TGTGCCAGCAGCGTTTCCGTGGGACAGGGCTACGAGCAGTACTTC
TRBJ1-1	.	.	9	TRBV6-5	CASSSGRHF	TGTGCCAGCAGTTCCGGTCGTCACTTT
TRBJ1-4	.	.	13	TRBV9	CASSAPNNEKLFF	TGTGCCAGCAGCGCCCCAAATAATGAAAAACTGTTTTTT
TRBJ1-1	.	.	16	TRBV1	CTSSQGRRNLNTEAFF	TGCACCAGCAGCCAAGGGCGGCGGAACCTGAACACTGAAGCTTTCTTT
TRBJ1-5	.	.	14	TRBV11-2	CASSLDGGGQPQHF	TGTGCCAGCAGCTTAGATGGGGGGGGTCAGCCCCAGCATTTT
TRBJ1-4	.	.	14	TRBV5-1	CASSLQGGNEKLFF	TGCGCCAGCAGCTTACAGGGAGGGAACGAAAAACTGTTTTTT
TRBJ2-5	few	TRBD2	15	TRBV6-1	CASSLTSGGAETQYF	TGTGCCAGCAGCCTTACTAGCGGGGGGGCGGAGACCCAGTACTTC
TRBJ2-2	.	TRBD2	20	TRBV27	CASRAFSGGLVGADTGELFF	TGTGCCAGCAGAGCCTTTAGCGGGGGCCTCGTCGGGGCGGACACCGGGGAGCTGTTTTTT
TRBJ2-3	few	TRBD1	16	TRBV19	CASTPGGQGRADTQYF	TGTGCCAGTACCCCCGGGGGACAGGGAAGGGCAGATACGCAGTATTTT
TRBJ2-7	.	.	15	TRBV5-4	CASSLRGGGSYEQYF	TGTGCCAGCAGCTTGAGAGGGGGGGGCAGCTACGAGCAGTACTTC
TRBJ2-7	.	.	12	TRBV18	CASSPSPGEQYF	TGTGCCAGCTCACCAAGTCCGGGCGAGCAGTACTTC
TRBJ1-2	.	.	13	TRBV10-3	CAISETDAYGYTF	TGTGCCATCAGTGAGACAGATGCTTATGGCTACACCTTC
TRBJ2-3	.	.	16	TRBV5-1	CASSFMRAASTDTQYF	TGCGCCAGCAGCTTTATGAGGGCCGCGAGCACAGATACGCAGTATTTT
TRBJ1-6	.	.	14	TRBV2	CASRPGTYNSPLHF	TGTGCCAGCAGGCCCGGGACTTATAATTCACCCCTCCACTTT
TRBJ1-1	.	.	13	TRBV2	CASSEARETEAFF	TGTGCCAGCAGTGAGGCCAGGGAAACTGAAGCTTTCTTT
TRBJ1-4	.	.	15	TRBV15	CATSRGGRENEKLFF	TGTGCCACCAGCAGAGGAGGAAGGGAGAATGAAAAACTGTTTTTT
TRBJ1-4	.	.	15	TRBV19	CASSWTKKGHEKLFF	TGTGCCAGTAGTTGGACAAAGAAGGGTCATGAAAAACTGTTTTTT
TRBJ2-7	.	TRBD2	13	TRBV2	CASSEALLAGVYF	TGTGCCAGCAGTGAAGCGCTACTAGCGGGGGTGTACTTC
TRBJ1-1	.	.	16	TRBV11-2	CASSLARQGTNTEAFF	TGTGCCAGCAGCTTAGCCCGGCAGGGGACGAACACTGAAGCTTTCTTT
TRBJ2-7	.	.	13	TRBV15	CATSRDLDDEQYF	TGTGCCACCAGCAGAGACCTAGATGACGAGCAGTACTTC
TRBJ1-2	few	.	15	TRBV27	CASSPAPTGYYGYTF	TGTGCCAGCAGTCCCGCACCGACAGGTTACTATGGCTACACCTTC
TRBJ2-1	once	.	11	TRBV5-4	CASSRYNEQFF	TGTGCCAGCAGCCGGTACAATGAGCAGTTCTTC
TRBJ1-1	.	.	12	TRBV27	CASSLRGNEAFF	TGTGCCAGCAGTTTACGGGGAAATGAAGCTTTCTTT
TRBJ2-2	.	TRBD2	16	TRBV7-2	CASSFLAGGTTGELFF	TGTGCCAGCAGCTTTCTAGCGGGGGGCACCACCGGGGAGCTGTTTTTT
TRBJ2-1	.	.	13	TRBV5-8	CASREGQSEGQFF	TGTGCCAGCAGGGAGGGACAGTCCGAGGGGCAGTTCTTC
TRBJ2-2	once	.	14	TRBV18	CASSPGTPPGELFF	TGTGCCAGCTCACCAGGGACTCCACCCGGGGAGCTGTTTTTT
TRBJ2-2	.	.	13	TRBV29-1	CSVYGVNTGELFF	TGCAGCGTTTACGGTGTTAACACCGGGGAGCTGTTTTTT
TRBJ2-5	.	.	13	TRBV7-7	CASSLAPFRTQYF	TGTGCTAGCAGCTTAGCCCCTTTTAGGACCCAGTACTTC
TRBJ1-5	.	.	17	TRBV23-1	CASSQTRTVYSNQPQHF	TGCGCCAGCAGTCAAACTCGGACAGTTTATAGCAATCAGCCCCAGCATTTT
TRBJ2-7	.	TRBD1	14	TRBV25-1	CASSAAGGMYEQYF	TGTGCCAGCAGTGCTGCAGGGGGCATGTACGAGCAGTACTTC
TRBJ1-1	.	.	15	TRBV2	CASNLLLGLAGGAFF	TGTGCCAGCAACTTGTTGCTTGGCTTGGCCGGGGGAGCTTTCTTT
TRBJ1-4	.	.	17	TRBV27	CASSLVTPGQSYEKLFF	TGTGCCAGCAGTTTAGTAACCCCGGGACAATCGTACGAAAAACTGTTTTTT
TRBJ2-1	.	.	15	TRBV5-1	CASSRGGLTHNEQFF	TGCGCCAGCAGCAGAGGCGGGCTCACGCACAATGAGCAGTTCTTC
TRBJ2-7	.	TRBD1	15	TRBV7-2	CASSPWTGRRDEQYF	TGTGCCAGCAGCCCCTGGACAGGGAGAAGGGACGAGCAGTACTTC
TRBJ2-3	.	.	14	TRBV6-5	CASSYKGKTDTQYF	TGTGCCAGCAGTTACAAGGGGAAAACAGATACGCAGTATTTT
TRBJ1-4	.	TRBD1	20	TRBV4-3	CASSQDWVGQGRSTNEKLFF	TGCGCCAGCAGCCAAGATTGGGTTGGACAGGGTCGATCAACTAATGAAAAACTGTTTTTT